The clone carrying this T cell receptor (beta chain) came up many times. Its antigen is still unknown. The sample originates from a study of T-cell memory formation after mild COVID-19. Study findings and constraints: Clones shrinking between day 15 and 85 showed a balanced CD4/CD8 split, and those that grew later tilted toward CD4+.

In germline, CDR1 is SGHDT, CDR2 YYEEEE. The V segment lost 0 bases and the J segment 5 bases; nucleotides outside the gene matches: 7. The CDR3 has 15 residues. TCRdb reprocessed the 5' RACE reads with MiXCR, giving one entry per CDR3 protein. The table includes around 130,000 distinct CDR3 sequences, 14% detected once. The TCR sequence derives from an adult woman who had mild COVID-19 (a few samples of this study predate the infection). Cell type and time point are not known. The chain joins TRBV5-6 to TRBJ2-7; 8 bases fit TRBD2. Sequencing input: PBMCs or a T cell subset sorted from them (not recorded which). The CDR3, as DNA: TGTGCCAGCAGCTTGGTGTCCGGGGGGGAGGACGAGCAGTACTTC. It yields the protein CASSLVSGGEDEQYF.